The present T cell receptor beta chain was sequenced within a study of T-cell memory formation after mild COVID-19. One entry per CDR3 protein, called by TCRdb with MiXCR from the 5' RACE reads. This table holds some 120,000 distinct CDR3 sequences, about 6% found once. The V and J ends lost 0 bases and 3 bases, in that order; junction bases with no gene match: 6. Per germline, CDR1 DFQATT and CDR2 SNEGSKA (reference sequence). There are 15 residues in the CDR3. Many counts were recorded for this clonotype. Material for sequencing was PBMCs or a T cell subset sorted from them (not recorded which). The V gene is TRBV20-1, the J gene TRBJ2-3; 7 bases match TRBD2. This TCR was recovered from an adult woman who had mild COVID-19 (a few samples of this study predate the infection). Cell type and time point are not known. CDR3 loop: CSARDTGGRTDTQYF. CDR3 in DNA: TGCAGTGCTAGAGATACGGGCGGGAGAACAGATACGCAGTATTTT.